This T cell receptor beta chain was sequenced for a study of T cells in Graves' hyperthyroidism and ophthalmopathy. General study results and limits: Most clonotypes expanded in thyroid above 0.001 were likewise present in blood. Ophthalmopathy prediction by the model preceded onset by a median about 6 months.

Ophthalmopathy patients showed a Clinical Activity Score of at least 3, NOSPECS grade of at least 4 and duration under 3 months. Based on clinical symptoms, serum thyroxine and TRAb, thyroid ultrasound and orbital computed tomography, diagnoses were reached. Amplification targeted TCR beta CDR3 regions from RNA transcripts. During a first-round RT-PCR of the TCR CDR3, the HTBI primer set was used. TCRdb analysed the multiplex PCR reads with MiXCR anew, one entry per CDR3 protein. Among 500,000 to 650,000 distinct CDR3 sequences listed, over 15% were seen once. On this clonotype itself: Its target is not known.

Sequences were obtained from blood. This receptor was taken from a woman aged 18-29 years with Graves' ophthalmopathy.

The CDR3 region is CAISAGGGAEGYTF. CDR3 DNA: TGTGCCATCAGTGCCGGGGGGGGGGCTGAAGGCTACACCTTC. J is TRBJ1-2 and V is TRBV10-3; D perhaps matches TRBD1 (6 bases). Per the germline V gene, CDR1 is ENHRY and CDR2 is SYGVKD. The CDR3 runs to 14 residues. V lost 4 bases to trimming and J lost 8 bases, with 17 bases between them.